The TCR beta chain described here comes from a study of identifying expanded T cells in peripheral blood (dated by TCRdb to about 2019). About the full investigation: Separate aliquots of the same genomic DNA pool were sequenced to produce technical replicates, and four replicates were compared in pairs. Broader findings and caveats from the paper: Between technical replicates the binomial model flagged around 1.2 differentially abundant clones, whereas over roughly 2 weeks the binomial model flagged about 16.4 and over roughly 4 weeks about 19. The authors expected biological variance in healthy repertoires might increase further over much longer intervals such as months to years. For all healthy donors, the variance in clone template counts between roughly 2-week samples rose significantly as total template count increased. Across all healthy-donor time intervals, the beta-binomial model significantly cut both the number of clones called differentially abundant and the false-positive rate.

The immunoSEQ Assay, which relies on bias-controlled multiplex PCR amplification of genomic DNA, was used to profile TCRbeta CDR3 regions. Concerning the study's data processing: To quantify the absolute abundance of each unique TCRbeta CDR3 region, the sequences were collapsed and filtered. Differential abundance was tested with a binomial (Fisher-equivalent) model and with a beta-binomial model adding time-dependent variance fitted from healthy donors. Clones with fewer than 5 combined templates were excluded, and clones with Benjamini-Hochberg FDR below 0.01 were called differentially abundant. The form v = (b*log(k)+a)^2 was used to model beta-binomial variance as a function of total template count across the two samples. The table comes from immuneACCESS by way of TCRdb, which keeps in-frame sequences with V and J called. Part of the clones is missing from these tables; in studies checked, under half for an unresolved V gene and the rest for unknown reasons. V and J calls and clone size come straight from that table; D and trimming were deduced from the DNA. In all, the sample holds about 52,000 clones, and 82% of those were seen once. About 15% of the sample comes from the top ten.

The junction shows trimming of 1 base on V and 8 bases on J, plus 14 bases between the germline ends. The germline V gene (reference sequence) yields LNHDA for CDR1 and SQIVND for CDR2. The CDR3 numbers 14 residues from cysteine through phenylalanine. Just the 42-base CDR3 DNA is kept, in frame starting at base 1. No immune events, such as infections, were documented for the healthy donors during the collection period. Blood repertoires from healthy donors were used as a training cohort for calibrating time-dependent variance in a beta-binomial model of differential abundance of T-cell clones. The training cohort comprised about ten healthy donors, 3 female and 7 male. The donors were between about 29 and 64 years old, with an average age of roughly 40 years. Obtained from a commercial supplier, whole blood was collected from each healthy donor at three time points set about 2 weeks apart. For immunosequencing, genomic DNA was extracted from unsorted whole blood.

As to this clone: It has no known antigen specificity. Qualities for individual bases were not recorded, and no much larger clone is one base off.

The sample was blood. The clonotype was recovered from a person aged 18 to 75 in good health. Rearrangement joined TRBV19 to TRBJ1-2; the D gene is not confidently resolved. At the DNA level, the sequence is TGTGCCAGTAGTATAGCCCCCCGGGTTCAAGGCTACACCTTC. Translated, this is CASSIAPRVQGYTF.